Included here is one T cell receptor beta chain sequence, with context. As yet, its antigen is unknown. The data originate from a study of T cell repertoires in cytomegalovirus infection. TCRdb reanalysed the reads using MiXCR and keeps one entry per CDR3 protein. The sample lists 750,000 to 950,000 distinct CDR3 sequences, around 29% occurring once. V was pared by 6 bases and J by 0 bases, with 14 bases between. The CDR3 consists of 15 residues. Germline-derived CDR1 and CDR2 are LNHDA and SQIVND (reference sequence). V usage is TRBV19 and J usage is TRBJ1-2; D gene ambiguous. This receptor was obtained from a human donor in good health (CMV status not recorded). Some clones in this sample may be carry-over from other donors' samples. Sample: cultured CD8+ T cells from PBMCs, taken from culture after CMV antigen stimulation. The CDR3 bases are TGTGCCAGTAGCGAAATATTGAGGACTAACTATGGCTACACCTTC. Its protein product is CASSEILRTNYGYTF. The whole variable domain, filled in from reference TRBV19 and TRBJ1-2, reads DGGITQSPKYLFRKEGQNVTLSCEQNLNHDAMYWYRQDPGQGLRLIYYSQIVNDFQKGDIAEGYSVSREKKESFPLTVTSAQKNPTAFYLCASSEILRTNYGYTFGSGTRLTVV.